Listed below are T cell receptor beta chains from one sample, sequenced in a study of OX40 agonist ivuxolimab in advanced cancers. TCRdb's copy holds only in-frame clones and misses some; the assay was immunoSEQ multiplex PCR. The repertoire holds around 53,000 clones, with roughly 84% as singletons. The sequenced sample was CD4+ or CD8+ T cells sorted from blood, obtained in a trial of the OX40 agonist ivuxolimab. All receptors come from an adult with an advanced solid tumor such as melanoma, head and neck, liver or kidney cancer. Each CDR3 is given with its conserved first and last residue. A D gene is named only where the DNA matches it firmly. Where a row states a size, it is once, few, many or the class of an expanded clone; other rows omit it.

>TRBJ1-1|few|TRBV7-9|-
TGTGCCAGCAGCTTAGAGCTCGAGGCTTTCTTT
CASSLELEAFF
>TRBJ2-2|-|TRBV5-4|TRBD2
TGTGCCAGCAGCTTTGGTACGGGGGGGCCTGGCACCGGGGAGCTGTTTTTT
CASSFGTGGPGTGELFF
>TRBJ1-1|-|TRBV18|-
TGTGCCAGCTCGCCCCTCAGGGATGAAGCTTTCTTT
CASSPLRDEAFF
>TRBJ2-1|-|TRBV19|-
TGTGCCAGTAGTATTAGTCATGTGCAGTTCTTC
CASSISHVQFF
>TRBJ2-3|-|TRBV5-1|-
TGCGCCAGCAGCTTGGCCACGGCTACAGATACGCAGTATTTT
CASSLATATDTQYF
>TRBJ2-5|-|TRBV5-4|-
TGTGCCAGCAGCCCGGGACGGGTAGGGACCGAGACCCAGTACTTC
CASSPGRVGTETQYF
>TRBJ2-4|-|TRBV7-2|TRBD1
TGTGCCAGCAGGGACAGGGGAAACATTCAGTACTTC
CASRDRGNIQYF
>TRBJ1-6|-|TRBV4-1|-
TGCGCCAGCAGCCAGTTAGGGGGACTTGGGTCACCCCTCCACTTT
CASSQLGGLGSPLHF
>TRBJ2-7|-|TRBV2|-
TGTGCCAGCACCGGACAGCCCCCCGCGGAGTACTTC
CASTGQPPAEYF
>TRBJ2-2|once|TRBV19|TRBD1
TGTGCCAGTAGGCCACAGGGGGACGGGGAGCTGTTTTTT
CASRPQGDGELFF
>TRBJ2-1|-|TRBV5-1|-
TGCGCCAGCAGCTTGGCAGGGTACGATGGGAGTGAGCAGTTCTTC
CASSLAGYDGSEQFF
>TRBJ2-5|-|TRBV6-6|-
TGTGCCAGCAGTGACCTCGAGTGGCAAGAGACCCAGTACTTC
CASSDLEWQETQYF
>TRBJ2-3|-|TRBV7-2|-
TGTGCCAGCAGCTTAGGACTAGTTCTGGCAGATACGCAGTATTTT
CASSLGLVLADTQYF
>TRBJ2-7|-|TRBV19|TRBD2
TGTGCCAGTAGTTCGCCCAGGGCTAGCGGAAACTACGAGCAGTACTTC
CASSSPRASGNYEQYF
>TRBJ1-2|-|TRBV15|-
TGTGCCACCAGCAGAGAACAGGGCACCTATGGCTACACCTTC
CATSREQGTYGYTF
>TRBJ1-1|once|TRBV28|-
TGTGCCAGCAGTTTTCGGTTGGGTGGGGCTTTCTTT
CASSFRLGGAFF